This T cell receptor (beta chain) was found in a study of blood T cell repertoires in COVID-19. Study in general: Donors in the United States, Italy and Spain gave samples during acute or convalescent COVID-19. T cells, B-cell-depleted T cells, or PBMCs supplied cDNA or gDNA.

This clone was detected once. Methods used by the authors: Estimated nucleated cell counts came from reference gene primer amplification. Only in-frame clones appear in the TCRdb table, and some are missing; sequencing was by immunoSEQ multiplex PCR. V and J calls and clone size are given by that table; D and trimming were obtained from the DNA. Here the sample spans a few hundred thousand clones, 70% to 85% being singletons. The germline V gene encodes CDR1 SGDLS and CDR2 YYNGEE. V lost 4 bases and J lost 7, with 15 bases in between. The length of the CDR3 is 15 residues. The source is an elderly man with acute or convalescent COVID-19. Sequenced: peripheral blood. The rearrangement joins TRBV9 to TRBJ1-6; D possibly corresponds to TRBD1 (5 bases). The CDR3 spells CASSTGRAGNSPLHF. CDR3 DNA: TGTGCCAGCAGCACAGGACGGGCGGGGAATTCACCCCTCCACTTT.